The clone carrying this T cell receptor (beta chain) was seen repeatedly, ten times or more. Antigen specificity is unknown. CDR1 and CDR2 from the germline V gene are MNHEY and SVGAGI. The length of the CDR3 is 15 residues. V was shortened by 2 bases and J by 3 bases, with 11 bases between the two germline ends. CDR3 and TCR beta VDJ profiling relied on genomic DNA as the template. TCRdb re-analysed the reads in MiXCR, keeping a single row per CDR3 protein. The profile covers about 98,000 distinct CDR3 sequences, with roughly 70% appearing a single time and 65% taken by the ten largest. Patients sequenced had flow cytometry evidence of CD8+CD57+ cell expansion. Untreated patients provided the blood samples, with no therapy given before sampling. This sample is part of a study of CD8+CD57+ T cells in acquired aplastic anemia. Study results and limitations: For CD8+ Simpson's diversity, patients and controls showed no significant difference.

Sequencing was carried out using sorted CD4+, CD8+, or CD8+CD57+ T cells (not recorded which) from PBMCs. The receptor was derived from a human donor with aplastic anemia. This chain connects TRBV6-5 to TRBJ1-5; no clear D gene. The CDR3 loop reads CASSYDSSFNQPQHF. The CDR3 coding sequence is TGTGCCAGCAGTTACGATTCCAGCTTCAATCAGCCCCAGCATTTT.